This TCR beta chain was identified in a study of post-analysis software for immune sequencing data. On the study more broadly: Clinical courses comprised relapsing-remitting, secondary progressive and progressive-relapsing multiple sclerosis.

The CDR3 is made up of 17 amino acids. Trimming took 8 bases from V and 1 from J; bases not matched to a gene: 11. Per germline, CDR1 SGHTA and CDR2 FQGNSA. On this clonotype: What it binds is unknown.

Libraries were made from TCR beta cDNA, and they carried unique molecular identifiers. T cells numbering about 0.85 to 11 million gave rise to roughly 550,000 cDNA molecules. A single record per CDR3 protein comes from TCRdb applying MiXCR to the PCR reads. The repertoire has about 200,000 distinct CDR3 sequences, 25% to 35% of them found once; the top ten carry 3% to 4%. Findings of the study overall: Multiple sclerosis patients had significantly lower normalized Chao1 diversity than controls. Strong co-clustering by F measure was seen for same-batch samples. The five TRBV segments detected at higher frequency in patients than in controls included TRBV5-6, TRBV5-1 and TRBV20-1.

This clonotype was obtained from a girl aged 2-17 years with multiple sclerosis. Sequencing used blood. V is TRBV7-2 and J is TRBJ2-3; 11 bases fit TRBD2. The CDR3 reads CASASGLAGGRTDTQYF. For the CDR3, the DNA is TGTGCCAGCGCCTCGGGGCTAGCGGGGGGACGCACAGATACGCAGTATTTT.